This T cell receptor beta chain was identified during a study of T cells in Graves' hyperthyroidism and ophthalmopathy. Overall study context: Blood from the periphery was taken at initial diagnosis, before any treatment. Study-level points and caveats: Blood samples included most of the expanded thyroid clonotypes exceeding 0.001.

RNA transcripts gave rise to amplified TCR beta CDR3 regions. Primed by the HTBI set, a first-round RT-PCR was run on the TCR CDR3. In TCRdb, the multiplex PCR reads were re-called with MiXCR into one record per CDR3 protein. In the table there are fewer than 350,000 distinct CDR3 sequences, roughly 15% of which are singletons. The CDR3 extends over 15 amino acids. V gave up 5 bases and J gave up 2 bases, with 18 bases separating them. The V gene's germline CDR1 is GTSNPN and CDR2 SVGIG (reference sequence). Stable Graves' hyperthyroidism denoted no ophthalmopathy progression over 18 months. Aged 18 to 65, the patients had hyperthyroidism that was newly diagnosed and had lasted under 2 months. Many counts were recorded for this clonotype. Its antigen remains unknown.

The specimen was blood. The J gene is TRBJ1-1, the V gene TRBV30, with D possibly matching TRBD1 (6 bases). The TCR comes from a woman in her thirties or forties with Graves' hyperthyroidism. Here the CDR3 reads CAWAIGQFFNTEAFF. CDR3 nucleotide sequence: TGTGCCTGGGCTATTGGACAGTTCTTTAACACTGAAGCTTTCTTT. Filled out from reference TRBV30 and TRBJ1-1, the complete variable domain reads SQTIHQWPATLVQPVGSPLSLECTVEGTSNPNLYWYRQAAGRGLQLLFYSVGIGQISSEVPQNLSASRPQDRQFILSSKKLLLSDSGFYLCAWAIGQFFNTEAFFGQGTRLTVV.